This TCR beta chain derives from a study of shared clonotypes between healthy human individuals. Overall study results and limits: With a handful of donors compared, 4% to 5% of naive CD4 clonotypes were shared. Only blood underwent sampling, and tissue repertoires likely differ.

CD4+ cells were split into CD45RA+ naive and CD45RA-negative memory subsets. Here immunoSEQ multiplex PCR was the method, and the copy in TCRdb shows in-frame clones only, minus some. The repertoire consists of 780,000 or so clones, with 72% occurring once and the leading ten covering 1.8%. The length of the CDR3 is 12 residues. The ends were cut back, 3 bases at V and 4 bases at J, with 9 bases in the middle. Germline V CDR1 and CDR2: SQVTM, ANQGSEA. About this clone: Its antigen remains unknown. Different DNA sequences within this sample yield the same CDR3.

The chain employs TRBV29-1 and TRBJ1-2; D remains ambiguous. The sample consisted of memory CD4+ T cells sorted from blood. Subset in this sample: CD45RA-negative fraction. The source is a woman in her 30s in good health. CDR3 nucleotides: TGCAGCGTTGAGGCGGGTCCCTATGGCTACACCTTC. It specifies CSVEAGPYGYTF.